The T cell receptor beta chain described here comes from a study of CD8 T cells in ankylosing spondylitis. Whole-study findings and limits: In ankylosing spondylitis patients, matched synovial fluid reportedly showed significant enrichment of disease-linked clones. What seemed typical of ankylosing spondylitis blood was a TCR beta motif built from eight highly homologous variants.

Losses at the gene ends were 5 bases for V and 4 bases for J; bases not matched to a gene: 12. The CDR3 covers 16 residues. Germline V gene lookup returns CDR1 MNHEY and CDR2 SVGAGI. With regard to this clonotype: The antigen remains undetermined.

Generation of TCR beta libraries employed quantitative 5'-RACE incorporating molecular barcodes. MiXCR, run by TCRdb on the 5' RACE reads, gives a single entry per CDR3 protein. Among about 840,000 distinct CDR3 sequences listed, 10% to 15% were seen once. The sample comprised blood, either unsorted or a sorted T cell fraction (not recorded which). This clonotype was obtained from a male donor with ankylosing spondylitis. The chain combines TRBV6-5 with TRBJ2-7, with 9 bases fitting TRBD2. The CDR3 protein is CASSTGVAGVGYEQYF. CDR3 coding DNA: TGTGCCAGCAGTACTGGGGTAGCGGGAGTGGGTTACGAGCAGTACTTC.